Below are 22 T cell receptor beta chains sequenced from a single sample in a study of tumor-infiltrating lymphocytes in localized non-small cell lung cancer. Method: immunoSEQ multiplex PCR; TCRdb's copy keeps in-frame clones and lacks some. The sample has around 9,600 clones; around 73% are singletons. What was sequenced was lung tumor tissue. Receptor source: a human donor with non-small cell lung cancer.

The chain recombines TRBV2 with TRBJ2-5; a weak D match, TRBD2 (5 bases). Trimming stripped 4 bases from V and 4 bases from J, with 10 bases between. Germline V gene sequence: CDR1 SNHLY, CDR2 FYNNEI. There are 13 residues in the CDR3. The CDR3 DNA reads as TGTGCCAGCAGTGCGCAAAGCGGAGAGACCCAGTACTTC. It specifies CASSAQSGETQYF.

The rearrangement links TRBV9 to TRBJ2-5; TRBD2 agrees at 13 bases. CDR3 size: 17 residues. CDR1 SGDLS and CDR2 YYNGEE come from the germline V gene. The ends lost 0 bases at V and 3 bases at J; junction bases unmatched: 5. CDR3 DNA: TGTGCCAGCAGCGTAGGGACTAGCGGGGGATTGGAAGAGACCCAGTACTTC. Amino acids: CASSVGTSGGLEETQYF.

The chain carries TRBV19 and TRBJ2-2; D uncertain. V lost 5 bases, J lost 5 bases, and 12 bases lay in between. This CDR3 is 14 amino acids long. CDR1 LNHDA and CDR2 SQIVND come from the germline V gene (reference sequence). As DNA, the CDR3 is TGTGCCAGTAGTTCAAGTAGGGCTACCGGGGAGCTGTTTTTT. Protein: CASSSSRATGELFF.

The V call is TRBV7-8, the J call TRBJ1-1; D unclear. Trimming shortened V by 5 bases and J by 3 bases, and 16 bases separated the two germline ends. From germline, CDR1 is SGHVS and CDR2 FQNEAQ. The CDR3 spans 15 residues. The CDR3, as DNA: TGTGCCAGCAGCCCCCGGTTTGACGGGTACACTGAAGCTTTCTTT. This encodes CASSPRFDGYTEAFF.

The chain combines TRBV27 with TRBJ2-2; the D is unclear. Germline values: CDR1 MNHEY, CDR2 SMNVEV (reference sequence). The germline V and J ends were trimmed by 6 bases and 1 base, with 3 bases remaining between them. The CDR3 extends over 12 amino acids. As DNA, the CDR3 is TGTGCCAGCAGCGTGAACACCGGGGAGCTGTTTTTT. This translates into CASSVNTGELFF.

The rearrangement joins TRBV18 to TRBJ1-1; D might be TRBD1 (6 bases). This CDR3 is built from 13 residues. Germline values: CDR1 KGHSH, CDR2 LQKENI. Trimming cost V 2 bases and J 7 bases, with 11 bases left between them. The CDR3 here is CASSPGGAIEAFF. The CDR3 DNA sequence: TGTGCCAGCTCACCAGGGGGCGCAATTGAAGCTTTCTTT. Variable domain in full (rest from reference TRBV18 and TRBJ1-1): NAGVMQNPRHLVRRRGQEARLRCSPMKGHSHVYWYRQLPEEGLKFMVYLQKENIIDESGMPKERFSAEFPKEGPSILRIQQVVRGDSAAYFCASSPGGAIEAFFGQGTRLTVV.

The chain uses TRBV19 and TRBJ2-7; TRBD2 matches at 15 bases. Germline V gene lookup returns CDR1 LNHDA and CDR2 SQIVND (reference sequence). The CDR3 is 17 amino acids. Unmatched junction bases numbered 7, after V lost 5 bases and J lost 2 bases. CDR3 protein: CASSSRGLAGGAYEQYF. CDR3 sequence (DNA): TGTGCCAGTAGTTCCCGGGGACTAGCGGGGGGCGCCTACGAGCAGTACTTC.

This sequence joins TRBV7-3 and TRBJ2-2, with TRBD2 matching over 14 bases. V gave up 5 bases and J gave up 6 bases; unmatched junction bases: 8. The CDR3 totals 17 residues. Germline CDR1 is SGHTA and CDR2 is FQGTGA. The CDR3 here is CASSPSGLAGGAGELFF. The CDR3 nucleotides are TGTGCCAGCAGCCCCAGTGGACTAGCGGGAGGAGCCGGGGAGCTGTTTTTT.

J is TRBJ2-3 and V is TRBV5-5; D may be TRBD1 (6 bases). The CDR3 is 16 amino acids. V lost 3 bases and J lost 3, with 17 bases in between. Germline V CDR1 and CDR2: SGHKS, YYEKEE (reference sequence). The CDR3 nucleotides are TGTGCCAGCAGCTGGGGGACACCCTCGGGTACAGATACGCAGTATTTT. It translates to CASSWGTPSGTDTQYF.

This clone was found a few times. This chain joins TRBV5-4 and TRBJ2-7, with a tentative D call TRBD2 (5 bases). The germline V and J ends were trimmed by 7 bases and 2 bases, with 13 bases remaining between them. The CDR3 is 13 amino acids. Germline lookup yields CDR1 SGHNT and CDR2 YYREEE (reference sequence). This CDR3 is CASSKDGTYEQYF. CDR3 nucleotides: TGTGCCAGCTCAAAGGACGGGACCTACGAGCAGTACTTC.

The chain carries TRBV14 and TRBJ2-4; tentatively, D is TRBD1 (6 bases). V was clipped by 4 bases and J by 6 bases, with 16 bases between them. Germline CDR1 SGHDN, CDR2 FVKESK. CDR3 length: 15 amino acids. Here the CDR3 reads CASSPQVGQSNIQYF. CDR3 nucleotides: TGTGCCAGCAGCCCACAGGTCGGACAGTCAAACATTCAGTACTTC.

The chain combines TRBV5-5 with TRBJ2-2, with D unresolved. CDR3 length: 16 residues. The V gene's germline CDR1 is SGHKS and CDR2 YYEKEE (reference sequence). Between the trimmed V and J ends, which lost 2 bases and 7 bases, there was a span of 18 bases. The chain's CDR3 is CASSFLGSKLNGELFF. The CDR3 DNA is TGTGCCAGCAGCTTCTTAGGCAGTAAATTGAACGGGGAGCTGTTTTTT.

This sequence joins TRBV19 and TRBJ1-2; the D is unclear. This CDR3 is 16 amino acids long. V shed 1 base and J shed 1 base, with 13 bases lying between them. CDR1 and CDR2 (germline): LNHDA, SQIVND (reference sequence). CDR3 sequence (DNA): TGTGCCAGTAGTATAGGGAGTGGAGATCGTAACTATGGCTACACCTTC. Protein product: CASSIGSGDRNYGYTF.

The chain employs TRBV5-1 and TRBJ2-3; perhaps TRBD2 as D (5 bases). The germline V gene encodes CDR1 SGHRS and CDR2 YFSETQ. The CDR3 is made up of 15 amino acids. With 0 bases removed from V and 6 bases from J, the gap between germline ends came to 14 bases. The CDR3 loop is CASSLVSGISDTQYF. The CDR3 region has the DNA TGCGCCAGCAGCTTGGTATCGGGGATCAGTGATACGCAGTATTTT.

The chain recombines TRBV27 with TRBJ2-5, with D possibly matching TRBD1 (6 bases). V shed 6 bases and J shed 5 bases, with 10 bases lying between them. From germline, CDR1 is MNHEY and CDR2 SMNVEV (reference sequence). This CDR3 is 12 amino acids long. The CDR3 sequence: CASRTGMETQYF. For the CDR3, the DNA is TGTGCCAGCAGAACAGGGATGGAGACCCAGTACTTC.

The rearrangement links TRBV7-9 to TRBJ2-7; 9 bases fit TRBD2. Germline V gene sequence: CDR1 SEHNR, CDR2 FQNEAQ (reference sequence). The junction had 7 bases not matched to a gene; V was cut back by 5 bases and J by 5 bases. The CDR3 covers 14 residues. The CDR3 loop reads CASSPLSGGNEQYF. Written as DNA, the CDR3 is TGTGCCAGCAGCCCTCTTAGCGGGGGAAACGAGCAGTACTTC.

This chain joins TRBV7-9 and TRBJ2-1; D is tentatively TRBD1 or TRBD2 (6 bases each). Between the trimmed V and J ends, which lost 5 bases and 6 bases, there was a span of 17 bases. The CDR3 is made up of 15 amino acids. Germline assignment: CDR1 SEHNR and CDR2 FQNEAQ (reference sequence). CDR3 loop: CASSPIGGPLNEQFF. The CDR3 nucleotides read TGTGCCAGCAGCCCGATAGGGGGGCCCCTCAATGAGCAGTTCTTC.

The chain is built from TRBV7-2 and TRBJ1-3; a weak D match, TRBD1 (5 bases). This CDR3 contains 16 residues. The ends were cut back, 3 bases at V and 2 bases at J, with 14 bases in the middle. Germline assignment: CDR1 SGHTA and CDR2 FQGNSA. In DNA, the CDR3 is TGTGCCAGCAGCTTGGGGACCCAAAGTGCTGGAAACACCATATATTTT. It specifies CASSLGTQSAGNTIYF.

CDR3 nucleotides: TGTGCCTGGGGGCCCTCCTCTGGAAACACCATATATTTT. As protein: CAWGPSSGNTIYF. V gene TRBV30 combines with J gene TRBJ1-3; D remains ambiguous. CDR3 length: 13 amino acids. Per the germline V gene, CDR1 is GTSNPN and CDR2 is SVGIG (reference sequence). The germline V and J ends were trimmed by 5 bases and 0 bases, with 8 bases remaining between them.

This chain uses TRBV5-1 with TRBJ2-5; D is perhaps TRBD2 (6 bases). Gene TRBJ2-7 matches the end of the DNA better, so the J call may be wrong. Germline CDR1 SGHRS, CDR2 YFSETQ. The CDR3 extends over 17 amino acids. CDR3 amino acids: CASSLEGRRPPSYEQYF. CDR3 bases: TGCGCCAGCAGCTTGGAAGGGAGGCGGCCCCCCTCCTACGAGCAGTACTTC.

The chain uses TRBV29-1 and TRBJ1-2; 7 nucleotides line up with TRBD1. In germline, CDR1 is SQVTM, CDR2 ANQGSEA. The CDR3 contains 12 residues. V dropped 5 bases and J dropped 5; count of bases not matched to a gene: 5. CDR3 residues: CSVFTGEYGYTF. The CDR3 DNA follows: TGCAGCGTTTTTACAGGGGAGTATGGCTACACCTTC.

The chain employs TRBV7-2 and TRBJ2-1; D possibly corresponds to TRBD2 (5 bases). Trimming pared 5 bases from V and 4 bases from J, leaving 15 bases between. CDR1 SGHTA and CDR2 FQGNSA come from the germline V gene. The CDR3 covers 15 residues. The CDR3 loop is CASSQTTSSYNEQFF. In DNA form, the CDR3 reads TGTGCCAGCAGCCAAACAACTAGTTCTTACAATGAGCAGTTCTTC.